One sample yielded the 26 T cell receptor beta chains listed below, sequenced in a study of blood T cells in healthy people across ages. The second PCR ran roughly 6 to 11 cycles with a sample-barcoded 5' primer and J-beta primers. TCRdb redid the calling of the 5' RACE reads with MiXCR, one entry per CDR3 protein. Seen here are around 1,800,000 distinct CDR3 sequences, roughly 43% observed once, and the top ten hold 23%. Sample: blood. Receptors were obtained from a human donor in good health.

This rearrangement joins TRBV20-1 to TRBJ2-3, with 7 bases lining up with TRBD2. The CDR3 has 13 residues. From germline, CDR1 is DFQATT and CDR2 SNEGSKA (reference sequence). The V and J ends lost 1 base and 5 bases, in that order; junction bases with no gene match: 3. CDR3 sequence reads: CSARGRGLDTQYF. In DNA, the CDR3 is TGCAGTGCTAGAGGGCGGGGGTTAGATACGCAGTATTTT.

V and J are TRBV5-1 and TRBJ2-1, with D possibly being TRBD2 (5 bases). Germline assignment: CDR1 SGHRS and CDR2 YFSETQ. The CDR3 covers 14 residues. V was trimmed by 7 bases and J by 5 bases, leaving 16 bases between them. The CDR3 sequence is CASGVYSVDNEQFF. DNA of the CDR3: TGCGCCAGCGGCGTTTATAGCGTTGACAATGAGCAGTTCTTC.

This clonotype was found a few times. The chain links TRBV20-1 to TRBJ1-2, with D unclear. V was trimmed by 3 bases and J by 0 bases, leaving 11 bases between them. CDR1 DFQATT and CDR2 SNEGSKA come from the germline V gene (reference sequence). The CDR3 has 14 residues. CDR3 sequence reads: CSASLPGANYGYTF. CDR3 nucleotides: TGCAGTGCTAGTCTACCGGGTGCTAACTATGGCTACACCTTC.

Note on this clonotype: One end of the junction fails to match germline, which may point to a read error. The CDR3 DNA reads as TGTGCTAGCAGCTTAGCGGGGGCCGAGTCAGATACGCAGTATTTT. This codes for CASSLAGAESDTQYF. J is TRBJ2-3 and V is TRBV7-7; 9 positions agree with TRBD2. The CDR3 length is 15 residues. Looked up from germline, CDR1 is SSHAT and CDR2 is FNYEAQ (reference sequence).

This chain joins TRBV9 and TRBJ2-3; TRBD2 matches 7 bases. The length of the CDR3 is 16 residues. From germline, CDR1 is SGDLS and CDR2 YYNGEE. J was trimmed by 2 bases and V by 3 bases; bases with no gene match: 9. The chain's CDR3 is CASSANRLANTDTQYF. As DNA, the CDR3 is TGTGCCAGCAGCGCAAACCGACTAGCTAACACAGATACGCAGTATTTT. The full variable domain, in which reference TRBV9 and TRBJ2-3 provide the parts outside the CDR3, is DSGVTQTPKHLITATGQRVTLRCSPRSGDLSVYWYQQSLDQGLQFLIQYYNGEERAKGNILERFSAQQFPDLHSELNLSSLELGDSALYFCASSANRLANTDTQYFGPGTRLTVL.

This clonotype came up a few times. V usage is TRBV12-5 and J usage is TRBJ2-7; 10 bases agree with TRBD1. Trimming at V came to 3 bases and at J to 5 bases, leaving 7 bases not matched to a gene. Germline V gene sequence: CDR1 LGHNT, CDR2 FRNRAP. The CDR3 is 15 amino acids. CDR3 in amino acids: CASGFGTGEGNEQYF. CDR3 in DNA: TGTGCTAGTGGTTTCGGGACAGGGGAAGGGAACGAGCAGTACTTC.

This clonotype came up a few times. The genes are TRBV7-2 and TRBJ2-1, with no clear D. The CDR3 extends over 14 amino acids. Trimming cost V 1 base and J 7 bases, with 11 bases left between them. Per germline, CDR1 SGHTA and CDR2 FQGNSA. CDR3 loop: CASSLVLVGNEQFF. CDR3 DNA sequence: TGTGCCAGCAGCTTAGTTTTGGTGGGGAATGAGCAGTTCTTC.

J is TRBJ2-3 and V is TRBV5-1; perhaps TRBD2 as D (6 bases). The CDR3 has 15 amino acids. Germline V CDR1 and CDR2: SGHRS, YFSETQ. V was trimmed by 1 base and J by 4 bases, leaving 13 bases between them. The CDR3 nucleotides are TGCGCCAGCAGCTTGTTGGGGACTGAAGCAGATACGCAGTATTTT. Its protein is CASSLLGTEADTQYF.

This clonotype has a single count. The chain couples TRBV12-3 or TRBV12-4 to TRBJ1-3; D call uncertain. Trimming cost V 9 bases and J 8 bases, with 14 bases left between them. The CDR3 covers 12 residues. This CDR3 is CASNLYRDTIYF. The CDR3 nucleotides are TGTGCCAGTAACCTTTATCGAGACACCATATATTTT.

J is TRBJ2-6 and V is TRBV5-8, with D perhaps matching TRBD1 (6 bases). Germline V gives CDR1 SGHTS, CDR2 YDEGEE. The V end was cut by 0 bases, the J end by 0 bases, with 10 bases between. This CDR3 is 17 amino acids long. The CDR3 nucleotides read TGTGCCAGCAGCTTGGAAAGGGGGACCTCTGGGGCCAACGTCCTGACTTTC. Its protein is CASSLERGTSGANVLTF.

V gene TRBV20-1 combines with J gene TRBJ2-1; 9 nucleotides line up with TRBD2. The V gene's germline CDR1 is DFQATT and CDR2 SNEGSKA (reference sequence). This CDR3 is 16 amino acids long. The trim removed 4 bases at V and 0 bases at J, leaving 7 bases unmatched. CDR3: CSAMTSGPSSYNEQFF. CDR3 nucleotides: TGCAGTGCTATGACTAGCGGTCCGAGCTCCTACAATGAGCAGTTCTTC.

The chain joins TRBV29-1 to TRBJ1-2, with 9 bases that match TRBD1. V gave up 4 bases and J gave up 6 bases; unmatched junction bases: 15. The CDR3 extends over 16 amino acids. In germline, CDR1 is SQVTM, CDR2 ANQGSEA. CDR3 region: CSVAKLSGQGKDGYTF. Written as DNA, the CDR3 is TGCAGCGTTGCTAAATTGTCAGGACAGGGGAAGGATGGCTACACCTTC.

This clonotype was detected a few times. The gene calls are TRBV15 and TRBJ2-1; 10 positions match TRBD2. This CDR3 region has 16 residues. From germline, CDR1 is LNHNV and CDR2 YYDKDF (reference sequence). V lost 0 bases, J lost 3 bases, and 2 bases stayed unmatched. The CDR3 nucleotides are TGTGCCACCAGCAGAGAACCTAGCGGGGGCTACAATGAGCAGTTCTTC. Protein product: CATSREPSGGYNEQFF.

In its sample, this clonotype was seen a few times. V gene TRBV7-2 combines with J gene TRBJ2-7; no firm D call. CDR1 is SGHTA and CDR2 is FQGNSA in the germline V gene. The CDR3 runs 15 residues. The V and J ends lost 6 bases and 5 bases respectively, with 20 bases between them. CDR3 bases: TGTGCCAGCAGTTCCTTCATTAGCTGGGGAAACGAGCAGTACTTC. Its protein product is CASSSFISWGNEQYF.

The genes are TRBV6-5 and TRBJ2-1; D may be TRBD1 (6 bases). The CDR3 sequence is 15 residues long. The V end lost 2 bases, the J end lost 10 bases, and 18 bases lay between the germline ends. Germline V gene data show CDR1 as MNHEY and CDR2 as SVGAGI. CDR3 sequence reads: CASSYQQGPYYEQFF. CDR3 coding DNA: TGTGCCAGCAGTTACCAACAGGGACCCTACTACGAGCAGTTCTTC.

This sequence joins TRBV6-4 and TRBJ1-1; no definite D call. CDR1 is MRHNA and CDR2 is SNTAGT in the germline V gene. With 0 bases removed from V and 11 bases from J, the gap between germline ends came to 7 bases. The CDR3 sequence is 11 residues long. The CDR3 DNA reads TGTGCCAGCAGTGACTCAAGGCAGGCTTTCTTT. This encodes CASSDSRQAFF.

The rearrangement uses TRBV28 and TRBJ2-3; 9 bases are shared with TRBD2. The CDR3 totals 18 residues. Looked up from germline, CDR1 is MDHEN and CDR2 is SYDVKM. Losses at the gene ends were 4 bases for V and 2 bases for J; bases not matched to a gene: 13. In DNA, the CDR3 is TGTGCCAGCAGTTCTAACCCCGGGCTAGCGGGGCCCACAGATACGCAGTATTTT. It specifies CASSSNPGLAGPTDTQYF.

The genes are TRBV6-2 or TRBV6-3 and TRBJ2-7, with unresolved D. Germline lookup yields CDR1 MNHEY and CDR2 SVGEGT. This CDR3 is 12 amino acids long. Between the trimmed V and J ends, which lost 8 bases and 3 bases, there was a span of 11 bases. The DNA of the CDR3 is TGTGCCAGCTCGGTACAGTTCTACGAGCAGTACGTC. This codes for CASSVQFYEQYV.

This clonotype was counted between two and nine times. This chain links TRBV7-8 with TRBJ2-7; TRBD1 aligns across 10 bases. The CDR3 consists of 16 residues. V dropped 2 bases and J dropped 2; count of bases not matched to a gene: 6. Germline values: CDR1 SGHVS, CDR2 FQNEAQ. CDR3 residues: CASSLSDRGGPYEQYF. The CDR3 DNA follows: TGTGCCAGCAGCTTATCGGACAGGGGGGGGCCCTACGAGCAGTACTTC.

The rearrangement joins TRBV7-3 to TRBJ2-2, with D uncertain. The germline V and J ends were trimmed by 5 bases and 0 bases, with 13 bases remaining between them. This CDR3 region has 16 residues. Germline CDR1 is SGHTA and CDR2 is FQGTGA. CDR3 nucleotides: TGTGCCAGCAGCCCACGGGCAGACCCGAACACCGGGGAGCTGTTTTTT. This codes for CASSPRADPNTGELFF.

This clonotype was detected only a few times. V and J are TRBV10-3 and TRBJ2-1, with TRBD2 identical over 9 bases. From germline, CDR1 is ENHRY and CDR2 SYGVKD. The CDR3 sequence is 14 residues long. J gave up 6 bases and V 7 bases, and 7 bases lay outside the gene matches. The CDR3 spells CAINQRGVVNEQFF. Written as DNA, the CDR3 is TGTGCCATCAACCAGCGGGGGGTAGTCAATGAGCAGTTCTTC.

Notes on this clonotype: One junction end disagrees with the germline gene, perhaps due to a read error. This chain uses TRBV7-6 with TRBJ2-3; maybe TRBD2 (6 bases). Germline CDR1 SGHVS, CDR2 FNYEAQ. The CDR3 sequence is 15 residues long. For the CDR3, the DNA is TGTACCAGCAGCTTAGGAGGGGTGATCACAGATACGCAGTATTTT. This translates into CTSSLGGVITDTQYF.

Ten or more counts support this clonotype. This sequence joins TRBV6-2 or TRBV6-3 and TRBJ1-2; D ambiguous. Germline CDR1 and CDR2: MNHEY and SVGEGT. Deletions cut 6 bases from V and 2 bases from J, with 22 bases between. The CDR3 is made up of 17 amino acids. The CDR3 DNA reads TGTGCCAGCAGCTATTACCTCTTGGGATTAAGGAACTATGGCTACACCTTC. This translates into CASSYYLLGLRNYGYTF.

The chain has TRBV20-1 and TRBJ2-1; D gene ambiguous. Germline V lookup: CDR1 DFQATT, CDR2 SNEGSKA (reference sequence). The length of the CDR3 is 11 residues. The germline V and J ends were trimmed by 0 bases and 14 bases, with 11 bases remaining between them. DNA for the CDR3: TGCAGTGCTAGAGAACCTATATCGGAGTTCTTC. Amino acids: CSAREPISEFF.

The chain recombines TRBV5-4 with TRBJ1-1, with D maybe TRBD1 (6 bases). CDR3 size: 15 residues. V was shortened by 5 bases and J by 0 bases, with 14 bases between the two germline ends. Germline CDR1 and CDR2: SGHNT and YYREEE (reference sequence). CDR3 bases: TGTGCCAGCAGGGACGGCGGACAGATGAACACTGAAGCTTTCTTT. Translation: CASRDGGQMNTEAFF.

The rearrangement uses TRBV20-1 and TRBJ2-5; 7 positions agree with TRBD1. The CDR3 contains 13 residues. Germline lookup yields CDR1 DFQATT and CDR2 SNEGSKA (reference sequence). The V gene end was trimmed by 1 base and the J gene end by 5 bases; junction bases not matched to a gene: 4. The CDR3 nucleotides read TGCAGTGCTAGAGCGACAGGGTGGGAGACCCAGTACTTC. Protein sequence: CSARATGWETQYF.